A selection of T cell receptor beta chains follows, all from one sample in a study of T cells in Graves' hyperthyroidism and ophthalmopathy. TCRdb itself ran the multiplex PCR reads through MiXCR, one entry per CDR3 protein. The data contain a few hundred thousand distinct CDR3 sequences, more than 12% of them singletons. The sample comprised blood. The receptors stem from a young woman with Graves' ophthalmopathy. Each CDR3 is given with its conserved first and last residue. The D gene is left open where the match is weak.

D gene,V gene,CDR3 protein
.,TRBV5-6,CASSNRVRSWEQYF
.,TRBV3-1,CASSLTGTRELFF
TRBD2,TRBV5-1,CASSLVGAGGFYEQYF
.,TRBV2,CASSGPEQFF
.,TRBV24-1,CATSDLTGEQYF
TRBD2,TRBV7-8,CASSLRREGYEQYF
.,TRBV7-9,CASSFYRGRGWMTDTQYF
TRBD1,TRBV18,CASSPGTADTGELFF
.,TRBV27,CASSLTLTVDTQYF
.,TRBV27,CASQRQTNSPLHF
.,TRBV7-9,CASSTYRSAYNEQFF
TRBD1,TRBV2,CASLQGSHEAFF
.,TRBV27,CASSLTERGTQYF
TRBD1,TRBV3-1,CASSRDRGVVDTIYF
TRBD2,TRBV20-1,CSARRETGTSGVFSTDTQYF
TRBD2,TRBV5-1,CASSLAGYTDTQYF
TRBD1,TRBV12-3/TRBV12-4,CASSFAQGEPQHF
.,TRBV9,CASSDGGREYGYTF
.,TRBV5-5,CASSFLSGEREQYF
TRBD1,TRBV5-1,CASSDRDRSTDTQYF
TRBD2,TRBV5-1,CASSLGVAGGQETQYF
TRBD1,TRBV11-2,CASSSPGTGDALGRNYYEQYF
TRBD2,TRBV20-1,CSAGGESSYNEQFF
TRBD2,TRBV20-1,CSARGLAGKSSTDTQYF
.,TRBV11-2,CASSLGAGVQETQYF
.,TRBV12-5,CAIGQGLGNTEAFF
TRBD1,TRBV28,CASSFGQAYNEQFF
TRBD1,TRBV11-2,CASSPGDSWRETQYF
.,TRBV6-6,CASSYGDGTQYF
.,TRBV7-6,CASSLRILADTQYF
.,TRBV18,CASSLPTGVGYTF
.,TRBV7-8,CASSDGETQYF
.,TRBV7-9,CASSLAGFNTEAFF
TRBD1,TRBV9,CASSSSTGGYGYTF
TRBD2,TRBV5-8,CASSSGLAWYEQYF
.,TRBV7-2,CASSSPSQPQHF
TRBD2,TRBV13,CASSFSAGGNEQFF
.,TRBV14,CASSQYPVWGWNNSPLHF
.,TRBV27,CASSLVTGPQETQYF